Listed here is a single T cell receptor beta chain. What it binds is unknown. This sample is part of a study of radiotherapy plus CTLA-4 blockade in lung cancer. Measured with immunoSEQ multiplex PCR; TCRdb has only the in-frame clones, and not every one. The top ten clones hold around 10% of a sample with around 45,000 clones, roughly 76% of them seen once. The V and J ends lost 3 bases and 0 bases respectively, with 5 bases between them. The CDR3 is 14 residues long. CDR1 SGHVS and CDR2 FQNEAQ come from the germline V gene. Points from the study as a whole: Reports identified early blood T cell clone dynamics, with interferon-beta, as the best response predictor.

This sequence originates from a human donor with non-small cell lung cancer who had stable disease on radiotherapy plus ipilimumab. Sequencing used peripheral blood, obtained from a patient treated with radiotherapy plus ipilimumab. The rearrangement links TRBV7-8 to TRBJ1-4; D gene ambiguous. The CDR3 nucleotides are TGTGCCAGCAGCTTGCGCGCAACTAATGAAAAACTGTTTTTT. Its translation: CASSLRATNEKLFF.